A selection of T cell receptor beta chains follows, all from one sample in a study of blood T cell repertoires in COVID-19. Sequenced by immunoSEQ multiplex PCR; TCRdb stores in-frame clones only, minus some. The sample holds fewer than 200,000 clones, more than 80% seen once. The source material was PBMCs or T cells enriched from blood (not recorded which). All receptors come from a man aged 45-65 years who had recovered from COVID-19. The CDR3 runs from the conserved cysteine through the conserved F or W. A D gene is named only where the DNA matches it firmly. The listing skips clone size in some rows; elsewhere it reads once, few, many or a size class.

D,V,J,size,CDR3,DNA
TRBD2,TRBV5-1,TRBJ2-2,.,CASSLLAGTPTGELFF,TGCGCCAGCAGCTTACTAGCGGGGACACCAACCGGGGAGCTGTTTTTT
.,TRBV7-2,TRBJ1-3,few,CASSLDRVGGNTIYF,TGTGCCAGCAGCTTAGATCGAGTTGGTGGAAACACCATATATTTT
TRBD1,TRBV7-9,TRBJ2-7,.,CASSPPQGAYEQYF,TGTGCCAGCAGCCCTCCTCAGGGGGCCTACGAGCAGTACTTC
TRBD1,TRBV18,TRBJ1-3,.,CASSTLTGAGNTIYF,TGTGCCAGCTCAACACTGACAGGGGCTGGAAACACCATATATTTT
TRBD1,TRBV28,TRBJ1-5,few,CASNRPRTGSQPQHF,TGTGCCAGCAACCGCCCCCGGACAGGGAGCCAGCCCCAGCATTTT
.,TRBV6-5,TRBJ1-3,.,CASREGSSGNTIYF,TGTGCCAGCAGGGAGGGGTCCTCTGGAAACACCATATATTTT
TRBD1,TRBV10-3,TRBJ1-6,.,CAIRGQGSNSPLHF,TGTGCCATCAGAGGACAGGGTTCCAATTCACCCCTCCACTTT
TRBD1,TRBV19,TRBJ1-6,few,CASSPMDRARTAYNSPLHF,TGTGCCAGTAGTCCTATGGACAGGGCCCGAACCGCGTATAATTCACCCCTCCACTTT
TRBD1,TRBV12-3/TRBV12-4,TRBJ2-7,once,CASRRTGGYEQYF,TGTGCCAGCAGACGGACAGGGGGCTACGAGCAGTACTTC
.,TRBV15,TRBJ2-7,.,CATSSGGPYEQYF,TGTGCCACCAGCAGCGGGGGGCCCTACGAGCAGTACTTC